The rows below give T cell receptor beta chains drawn from one sample of a study of technical replicates of blood from several donors. This table comes from immunoSEQ multiplex PCR, and its TCRdb copy is limited to in-frame clones, with some not included. The table shows some 70,000 clones, with around 91% occurring only once. The sequenced sample was T cells isolated from PBMCs. The receptors were gathered from a human donor in good health. CDR3s include the opening cysteine and the closing phenylalanine or tryptophan. The D gene is left open where the match is weak. The size of a clone is reported for some rows only, either as once, few or many, or as a class for expanded clones.

v_call: TRBV30; clone_size: -; j_call: TRBJ2-7; d_call: TRBD1; cdr3_aa: CAWKGQGKNYEQYF; cdr3_nt: TGTGCCTGGAAAGGACAGGGGAAAAACTACGAGCAGTACTTC
v_call: TRBV4-1; clone_size: -; j_call: TRBJ1-2; d_call: TRBD1; cdr3_aa: CASSQTGVGGYTF; cdr3_nt: TGCGCCAGCAGCCAGACAGGGGTTGGGGGCTACACCTTC
v_call: TRBV25-1; clone_size: once; j_call: TRBJ1-1; d_call: -; cdr3_aa: CASSLSSTEAFF; cdr3_nt: TGTGCCAGCAGTCTGAGTAGCACTGAAGCTTTCTTT
v_call: TRBV7-3; clone_size: -; j_call: TRBJ2-7; d_call: TRBD1; cdr3_aa: CASGQGQGASYEQYF; cdr3_nt: TGTGCCAGCGGCCAAGGACAGGGGGCTTCCTACGAGCAGTACTTC
v_call: TRBV18; clone_size: -; j_call: TRBJ1-2; d_call: -; cdr3_aa: CASSYMESISSNGYTF; cdr3_nt: TGTGCCAGCTCCTACATGGAATCTATAAGTAGCAATGGCTACACCTTC
v_call: TRBV28; clone_size: once; j_call: TRBJ2-2; d_call: TRBD1; cdr3_aa: CASSLEGAGTGELFF; cdr3_nt: TGTGCCAGCAGTTTAGAGGGGGCCGGCACCGGGGAGCTGTTTTTT
v_call: TRBV25-1; clone_size: -; j_call: TRBJ1-4; d_call: TRBD1; cdr3_aa: CASSETPGQGNEKLFF; cdr3_nt: TGTGCCAGCAGTGAGACACCGGGACAGGGAAATGAAAAACTGTTTTTT
v_call: TRBV7-3; clone_size: -; j_call: TRBJ2-3; d_call: -; cdr3_aa: CASSLVSGPTDTQYF; cdr3_nt: TGTGCCAGCAGCTTAGTCTCAGGCCCGACAGATACGCAGTATTTT
v_call: TRBV14; clone_size: -; j_call: TRBJ2-3; d_call: -; cdr3_aa: CASSQGAGGDTQYF; cdr3_nt: TGTGCCAGCAGCCAAGGGGCCGGGGGAGATACGCAGTATTTT
v_call: TRBV2; clone_size: once; j_call: TRBJ1-2; d_call: -; cdr3_aa: CASSDPGGSYGYTF; cdr3_nt: TGTGCCAGCAGCGATCCCGGGGGTAGCTATGGCTACACCTTC
v_call: TRBV7-2; clone_size: -; j_call: TRBJ2-1; d_call: TRBD2; cdr3_aa: CASSLGRLAASSYNEQFF; cdr3_nt: TGTGCCAGCAGCTTAGGCAGACTAGCGGCTAGCTCCTACAATGAGCAGTTCTTC
v_call: TRBV30; clone_size: -; j_call: TRBJ2-1; d_call: TRBD1; cdr3_aa: CAWTQTGYNEQFF; cdr3_nt: TGTGCCTGGACCCAGACAGGGTACAATGAGCAGTTCTTC
v_call: TRBV30; clone_size: -; j_call: TRBJ1-1; d_call: -; cdr3_aa: CAWKYREGAMNTEAFF; cdr3_nt: TGTGCCTGGAAGTACAGGGAAGGTGCGATGAACACTGAAGCTTTCTTT
v_call: TRBV4-3; clone_size: -; j_call: TRBJ2-1; d_call: -; cdr3_aa: CASSESSYNEQFF; cdr3_nt: TGCGCCAGCAGTGAGAGCTCCTACAATGAGCAGTTCTTC
v_call: TRBV9; clone_size: -; j_call: TRBJ2-2; d_call: TRBD2; cdr3_aa: CASSRLAGVDPGELFF; cdr3_nt: TGTGCCAGCAGCAGATTAGCGGGAGTGGACCCCGGGGAGCTGTTTTTT
v_call: TRBV4-3; clone_size: -; j_call: TRBJ1-2; d_call: TRBD1; cdr3_aa: CASSQDLQGRANYGYTF; cdr3_nt: TGCGCCAGCAGCCAAGATCTACAGGGGAGAGCTAACTATGGCTACACCTTC
v_call: TRBV2; clone_size: -; j_call: TRBJ2-5; d_call: -; cdr3_aa: CASRSEAQETQYF; cdr3_nt: TGTGCCAGCAGGTCCGAGGCGCAAGAGACCCAGTACTTC
v_call: TRBV19; clone_size: -; j_call: TRBJ1-1; d_call: -; cdr3_aa: CASSINRKTEAFF; cdr3_nt: TGTGCCAGTAGTATTAACAGAAAGACTGAAGCTTTCTTT